Listed below are T cell receptor beta chains from one sample, sequenced in a study of blood T cell repertoires in COVID-19. TCRdb's copy holds only in-frame clones and misses some; the assay was immunoSEQ multiplex PCR. The sample holds some 120,000 clones, around four fifths seen once. Sequencing used peripheral blood. The receptor source for this set is a man aged 25 to 45 with acute or convalescent COVID-19. The CDR3 runs from the conserved cysteine through the conserved F or W. The D gene is left open where the match is weak. Where a row states a size, it is once, few, many or the class of an expanded clone; other rows omit it.

CDR3	DNA	V	J	length	size	D
CASSVGQTQETQYF	TGTGCCAGCAGCGTGGGACAGACACAAGAGACCCAGTACTTC	TRBV5-5	TRBJ2-5	14	-	TRBD1
CASSPHGETQYF	TGTGCCAGCAGCCCTCACGGGGAGACCCAGTACTTC	TRBV5-5	TRBJ2-5	12	-	-
CATSADRASGYTF	TGTGCCACCAGCGCAGACAGGGCCAGTGGCTACACCTTC	TRBV15	TRBJ1-2	13	-	TRBD1
CASSLAGVANEQFF	TGTGCCAGCAGCTTAGCGGGGGTGGCCAATGAGCAGTTCTTC	TRBV7-3	TRBJ2-1	14	-	TRBD2
CASRHSGTGETQYF	TGTGCCAGCAGACACTCAGGGACAGGGGAGACCCAGTACTTC	TRBV5-4	TRBJ2-5	14	-	TRBD1
CASSKSRGRTNYGYTF	TGTGCCAGCAGCAAATCTCGGGGGAGGACTAACTATGGCTACACCTTC	TRBV21-1	TRBJ1-2	16	-	-
CSAGLGGQEGYTF	TGCAGCGCCGGGCTGGGGGGGCAGGAAGGCTACACCTTC	TRBV29-1	TRBJ1-2	13	-	-
CASSQEKGTGVFSLRNEKLFF	TGTGCCAGCAGCCAAGAAAAGGGGACAGGGGTTTTCTCTTTACGGAATGAAAAACTGTTTTTT	TRBV3-1/TRBV3-2	TRBJ1-4	21	-	TRBD1
CASSPGTLSNEKLFF	TGCGCCAGCAGCCCAGGGACACTTTCTAATGAAAAACTGTTTTTT	TRBV4-1	TRBJ1-4	15	-	-
CASNPRTGWENTEAFF	TGTGCCAGCAACCCCCGGACAGGGTGGGAGAACACTGAAGCTTTCTTT	TRBV7-9	TRBJ1-1	16	-	TRBD1
CASSTSGVNEQFF	TGTGCCAGTAGTACCAGTGGAGTCAATGAGCAGTTCTTC	TRBV19	TRBJ2-1	13	-	-
CASSTDRDNEQFF	TGTGCCAGCAGTACAGACAGGGACAATGAGCAGTTCTTC	TRBV7-3	TRBJ2-1	13	-	TRBD1
CASSLMGQTYEQYF	TGTGCCAGCAGTCTCATGGGGCAGACCTACGAGCAGTACTTC	TRBV27	TRBJ2-7	14	few	-
CASSRWDSFYGYTF	TGTGCCAGCAGCCGCTGGGACAGCTTCTATGGCTACACCTTC	TRBV4-2	TRBJ1-2	14	few	TRBD1
CASSDGETQYF	TGTGCCAGCAGTGACGGGGAGACCCAGTACTTC	TRBV2	TRBJ2-5	11	-	-
CASSLDTASYEQYF	TGTGCCAGCAGCTTAGATACAGCCTCCTACGAGCAGTACTTC	TRBV7-9	TRBJ2-7	14	-	-
CASSLRTSGTGTDTQYF	TGCGCCAGCAGTCTTCGGACTAGCGGGACGGGCACAGATACGCAGTATTTT	TRBV23-1	TRBJ2-3	17	-	TRBD2
CASRGSNLRTGDSPLHF	TGCGCCAGCAGAGGGAGTAATCTGAGGACAGGGGATTCACCCCTCCACTTT	TRBV10-2	TRBJ1-6	17	-	TRBD1
CASTYSGPLTDTQYF	TGTGCCAGCACCTATAGCGGGCCTCTCACAGATACGCAGTATTTT	TRBV5-4	TRBJ2-3	15	once	TRBD2
CATETFSYEQYF	TGTGCCACAGAAACCTTCTCCTACGAGCAGTACTTC	TRBV28	TRBJ2-7	12	-	-
CATSRASSADTQYF	TGTGCCACCAGCAGAGCAAGTTCGGCAGATACGCAGTATTTT	TRBV15	TRBJ2-3	14	-	-
CASSRTGRPNYGYTF	TGTGCCAGCAGCCGGACAGGGAGACCTAACTATGGCTACACCTTC	TRBV5-4	TRBJ1-2	15	-	TRBD1
CASSEGATGEAFF	TGTGCCAGCAGTGAAGGCGCCACTGGTGAAGCTTTCTTT	TRBV2	TRBJ1-1	13	-	-
CARSLYGLPNTDTQYF	TGTGCCAGAAGCTTATACGGACTACCAAACACAGATACGCAGTATTTT	TRBV5-3	TRBJ2-3	16	-	-
CASRTSGRAMAYNEQFF	TGTGCCAGCAGGACTAGCGGGAGGGCAATGGCCTACAATGAGCAGTTCTTC	TRBV27	TRBJ2-1	17	-	TRBD2